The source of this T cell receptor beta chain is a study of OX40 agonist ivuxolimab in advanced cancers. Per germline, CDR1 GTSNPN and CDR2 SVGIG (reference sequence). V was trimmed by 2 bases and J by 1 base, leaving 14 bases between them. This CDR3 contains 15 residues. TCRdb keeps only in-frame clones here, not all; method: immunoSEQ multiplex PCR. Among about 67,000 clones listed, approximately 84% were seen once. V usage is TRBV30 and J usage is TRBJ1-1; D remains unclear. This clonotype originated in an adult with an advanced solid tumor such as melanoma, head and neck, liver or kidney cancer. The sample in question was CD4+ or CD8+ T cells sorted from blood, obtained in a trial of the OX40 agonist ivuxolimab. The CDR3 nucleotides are TGTGCCTGGAGTCTGGGTGTGGGCCGGAACACTGAAGCTTTCTTT. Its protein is CAWSLGVGRNTEAFF.